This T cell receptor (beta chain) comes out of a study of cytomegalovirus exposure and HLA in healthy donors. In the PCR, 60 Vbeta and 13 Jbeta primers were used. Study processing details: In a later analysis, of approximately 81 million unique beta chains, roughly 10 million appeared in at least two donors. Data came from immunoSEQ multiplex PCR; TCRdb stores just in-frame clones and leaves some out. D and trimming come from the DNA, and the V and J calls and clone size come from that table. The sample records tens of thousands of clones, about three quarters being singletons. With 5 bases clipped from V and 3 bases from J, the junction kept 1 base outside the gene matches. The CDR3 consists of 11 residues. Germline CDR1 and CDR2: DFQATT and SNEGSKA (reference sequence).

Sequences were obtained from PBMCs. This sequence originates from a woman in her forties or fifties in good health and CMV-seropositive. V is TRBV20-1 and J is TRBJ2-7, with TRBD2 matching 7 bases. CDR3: CSAPSGYEQYF. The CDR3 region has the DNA TGCAGTGCTCCTAGCGGCTACGAGCAGTACTTC.